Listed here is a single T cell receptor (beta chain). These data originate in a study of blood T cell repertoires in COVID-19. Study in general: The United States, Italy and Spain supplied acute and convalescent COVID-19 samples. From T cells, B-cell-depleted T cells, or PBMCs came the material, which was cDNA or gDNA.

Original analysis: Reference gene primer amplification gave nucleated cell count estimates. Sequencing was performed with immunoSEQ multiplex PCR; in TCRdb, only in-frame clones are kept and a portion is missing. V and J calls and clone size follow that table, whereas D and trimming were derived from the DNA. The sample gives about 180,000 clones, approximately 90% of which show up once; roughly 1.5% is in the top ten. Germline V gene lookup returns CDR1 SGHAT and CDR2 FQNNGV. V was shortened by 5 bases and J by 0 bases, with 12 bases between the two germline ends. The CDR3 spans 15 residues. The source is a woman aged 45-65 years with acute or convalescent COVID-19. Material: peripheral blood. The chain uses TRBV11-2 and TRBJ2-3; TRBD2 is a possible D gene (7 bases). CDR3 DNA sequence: TGTGCCAGCAGCCTGGGGGGGGCTAGCACAGATACGCAGTATTTT. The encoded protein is CASSLGGASTDTQYF.